The 15 T cell receptor beta chains below come from one sample, sequenced in a study of T-cell reconstitution after alpha-beta-depleted transplantation in children. This sample's TCRbeta library carried unique molecular identifier barcodes. TCRdb re-analysed the PCR reads in MiXCR, keeping a single row per CDR3 protein. The table lists a few hundred thousand distinct CDR3 sequences, 25% to 30% of them singletons, with less than 40% in the top ten. The input for sequencing was PBMCs, taken before TCRalphabeta/CD19-depleted stem cell transplant. These TCRs come from a boy under three years old with Wiskott-Aldrich syndrome, due to receive a stem cell transplant.

The rearrangement links TRBV29-1 to TRBJ2-3; 7 nucleotides line up with TRBD1. Unmatched junction bases numbered 12, after V lost 6 bases and J lost 9 bases. Looked up from germline, CDR1 is SQVTM and CDR2 is ANQGSEA. The CDR3 loop spans 13 amino acids. The CDR3 is CSVRGRAQGTQYF. The CDR3 region has the DNA TGCAGCGTCCGAGGAAGGGCACAGGGGACGCAGTATTTT.

The V gene is TRBV5-1, the J gene TRBJ2-2, with D perhaps being TRBD1 or TRBD2 (5 bases each). The CDR3 totals 15 residues. Looked up from germline, CDR1 is SGHRS and CDR2 is YFSETQ. Trimming left V 4 bases short and J 7 bases short, with 17 bases between. The CDR3 is CASSVGPGSYGELFF. CDR3 nucleotides: TGCGCCAGCAGCGTGGGCCCAGGGAGCTACGGGGAGCTGTTTTTT.

This clonotype has a handful of counts. V and J are TRBV20-1 and TRBJ2-7; D is perhaps TRBD1 (5 bases). The CDR3 is made up of 11 amino acids. From germline, CDR1 is DFQATT and CDR2 SNEGSKA (reference sequence). V was pared by 3 bases and J by 2 bases, with 5 bases between. CDR3 region: CSASRAYEQYF. The CDR3 nucleotides are TGCAGTGCTAGCAGGGCCTACGAGCAGTACTTC.

V gene TRBV4-2 combines with J gene TRBJ2-1; D possibly matches TRBD1 or TRBD2 (5 bases each). The CDR3 runs to 13 residues. Trimming removed 1 base at V and 9 bases at J, with 10 bases between. Germline lookup yields CDR1 LGHNA and CDR2 YNFKEQ. CDR3 coding DNA: TGTGCCAGCAGCCAAGTCCGGGGCGGTGAGCAGTTCTTC. Amino acids: CASSQVRGGEQFF.

This clonotype came up a few times. The V call is TRBV12-3 or TRBV12-4, the J call TRBJ2-7, with D possibly matching TRBD1 (6 bases). The CDR3 is 16 residues long. Deletions cut 6 bases from V and 5 bases from J, with 23 bases between. CDR3 coding DNA: TGTGCCAGCAGCCCGGACAGAAGCCCCATACTTAACGAGCAGTACTTC. It is translated as CASSPDRSPILNEQYF.

The genes are TRBV4-2 and TRBJ2-1; 7 bases are a match to TRBD2. J lost 3 bases, V lost 4 bases, and 12 bases had no gene match. Germline values: CDR1 LGHNA, CDR2 YNFKEQ. The CDR3 runs to 17 residues. The CDR3 DNA follows: TGTGCCAGCAGCCTTCACCAGCTAGCGGAATTCTACAATGAGCAGTTCTTC. It yields the protein CASSLHQLAEFYNEQFF.

The gene calls are TRBV5-5 and TRBJ2-7, with 8 bases identical to TRBD2. This CDR3 has 15 amino acids. V dropped 0 bases and J dropped 5; count of bases not matched to a gene: 7. Germline CDR1 SGHKS, CDR2 YYEKEE (reference sequence). In nucleotides, the CDR3 is TGTGCCAGCAGCTTGGGTCCAGCGGGAGTAGACGAGCAGTACTTC. Translation: CASSLGPAGVDEQYF.

This clonotype was recorded a few times. This rearrangement joins TRBV5-1 to TRBJ2-7; 11 nucleotides align to TRBD2. Germline V lookup: CDR1 SGHRS, CDR2 YFSETQ. Trimming cost V 2 bases and J 1 base; bases outside gene matches: 8. CDR3 size: 17 residues. This CDR3 is CASSFGLAGGGSYEQYF. DNA of the CDR3: TGCGCCAGCAGCTTCGGACTAGCGGGCGGGGGTTCCTACGAGCAGTACTTC. The full variable domain, completed using reference TRBV5-1 and TRBJ2-7, is KAGVTQTPRYLIKTRGQQVTLSCSPISGHRSVSWYQQTPGQGLQFLFEYFSETQRNKGNFPGRFSGRQFSNSRSEMNVSTLELGDSALYLCASSFGLAGGGSYEQYFGPGTRLTVT.

The gene calls are TRBV5-6 and TRBJ2-4; D is uncertain. V lost 0 bases and J 0 bases, leaving 10 bases between the germline ends. Germline CDR1 reads SGHDT; CDR2 reads YYEEEE. The length of the CDR3 is 16 residues. CDR3 coding DNA: TGTGCCAGCAGCTTGGCTGGACCATTAGCCAAAAACATTCAGTACTTC. Translating it yields CASSLAGPLAKNIQYF.

The chain recombines TRBV20-1 with TRBJ2-1; D gene unclear. Germline loops: CDR1 DFQATT, CDR2 SNEGSKA (reference sequence). The germline V and J ends were trimmed by 0 bases and 5 bases, with 14 bases remaining between them. There are 15 residues in the CDR3. CDR3 amino acids: CSARDLSLPDNEQFF. The CDR3, as DNA: TGCAGTGCTAGAGATCTCAGCCTACCTGACAATGAGCAGTTCTTC.

V is TRBV20-1 and J is TRBJ1-5; 7 nucleotides line up with TRBD1. Germline CDR1 reads DFQATT; CDR2 reads SNEGSKA (reference sequence). V gave up 0 bases and J gave up 1 base; unmatched junction bases: 3. This CDR3 is 15 amino acids long. CDR3: CSAREGQRSNQPQHF. CDR3 nucleotide sequence: TGCAGTGCTAGAGAGGGACAGAGGAGCAATCAGCCCCAGCATTTT.

The chain joins TRBV7-2 to TRBJ2-5; D ambiguous. CDR1 SGHTA and CDR2 FQGNSA come from the germline V gene. The CDR3 covers 16 residues. V was clipped by 0 bases and J by 1 base, with 12 bases between them. The CDR3 sequence: CASSLALAVSQETQYF. The CDR3 DNA is TGTGCCAGCAGCTTAGCGCTGGCGGTCTCCCAAGAGACCCAGTACTTC.

The chain couples TRBV4-1 to TRBJ1-2; the D gene is possibly TRBD1 (5 bases). The CDR3 length is 13 residues. Germline CDR1 is MGHRA and CDR2 is YSYEKL. Trimming pared 3 bases from V and 8 bases from J, leaving 13 bases between. CDR3 amino acids: CASSHPRAEGYTF. The CDR3 nucleotides read TGCGCCAGCAGCCACCCCAGGGCGGAAGGCTACACCTTC.

This clonotype was recorded a few times. This chain uses TRBV7-8 with TRBJ2-7; D possibly corresponds to TRBD2 (5 bases). The V end was cut by 4 bases, the J end by 2 bases, with 9 bases between. The CDR3 totals 13 residues. Germline assignment: CDR1 SGHVS and CDR2 FQNEAQ. CDR3: CASSSGIPYEQYF. The CDR3 DNA sequence: TGTGCCAGCAGCTCCGGGATTCCCTACGAGCAGTACTTC.

J is TRBJ2-7 and V is TRBV5-1; D not certain. The CDR3 is 16 residues long. In germline, CDR1 is SGHRS, CDR2 YFSETQ. Trimming removed 1 base from V and 0 bases from J, with 14 bases in between. Here the CDR3 reads CASSLSRTDFSYEQYF. The CDR3 coding sequence is TGCGCCAGCAGCTTGTCACGAACAGATTTCTCCTACGAGCAGTACTTC.